A single sample is the source of the 4 T cell receptor beta chains below, sequenced in a study of shared clonotypes between healthy human individuals. Sequencing used immunoSEQ multiplex PCR; TCRdb keeps in-frame clones, though not all of them. The table has over 2 million clones, about 95% seen once. Selected positively for CCR7 and CD45RO-negative, naive CD8 cells excluded terminally differentiated effector memory CD45RA+ cells. The sample was naive CD8+ T cells sorted from blood. The receptors derive from a man aged 18 to 29 in good health.

The CDR3 here is CASSLASGGTYEQYF. The CDR3 bases are TGTGCCAGCAGCTTAGCTAGCGGGGGTACCTACGAGCAGTACTTC. The chain has TRBV7-8 and TRBJ2-7; 9 bases agree with TRBD2. The CDR3 totals 15 residues. Germline V gene data show CDR1 as SGHVS and CDR2 as FQNEAQ. V was pared by 0 bases and J by 2 bases, with 2 bases of the junction left unmatched.

For this clone: The same CDR3 also results from other DNA sequences found in this sample. The rearrangement links TRBV6-5 to TRBJ2-7, with D tentatively TRBD2 (5 bases). Trimming removed 9 bases from V and 3 bases from J, with 18 bases in between. The CDR3 has 14 residues. Germline CDR1 and CDR2: MNHEY and SVGAGI. This CDR3 is CASRPGGPGYEQYF. The CDR3 coding sequence is TGTGCCAGTAGGCCCGGCGGGCCTGGCTACGAGCAGTACTTC.

The V and J genes are TRBV9 and TRBJ2-7; 8 nucleotides align to TRBD2. This CDR3 has 17 residues. With 0 bases clipped from V and 4 bases from J, the junction kept 12 bases outside the gene matches. Per germline, CDR1 SGDLS and CDR2 YYNGEE. CDR3: CASSVAASGLAGYEQYF. CDR3 DNA: TGTGCCAGCAGCGTAGCGGCATCCGGACTAGCCGGGTACGAGCAGTACTTC.

The chain carries TRBV7-9 and TRBJ2-7; 7 bases are shared with TRBD2. Germline CDR1 reads SEHNR; CDR2 reads FQNEAQ (reference sequence). V trimming: 5 bases; J trimming: 3 bases; junction bases outside the gene matches: 10. The CDR3 has 15 residues. The CDR3 reads CASSPHAGEGYEQYF. Here the CDR3 DNA reads TGTGCCAGCAGCCCCCATGCGGGAGAAGGCTACGAGCAGTACTTC.